This T cell receptor beta chain is drawn from a study of blood T cell repertoires in COVID-19. At the level of the study: The United States, Italy and Spain were the sources of the acute and convalescent COVID-19 samples. The analysed material was cDNA or gDNA that came from T cells, B-cell-depleted T cells, or PBMCs.

This CDR3 region has 15 residues. Deletions cut 0 bases from V and 3 bases from J, with 10 bases between. Germline assignment: CDR1 SGHNT and CDR2 YYREEE (reference sequence). Authors' methods: Quantification of nucleated cells was approximated via reference gene primer amplification. The protocol was immunoSEQ multiplex PCR, while the TCRdb copy is restricted to in-frame clones and leaves out a portion. The V and J calls and the clone size are those of that table, but D and trimming were determined from the DNA. The table shows 200,000 or so clones, with approximately 82% occurring only once. Comments on this clone: Other DNA sequences in this specimen translate into the identical CDR3.

The chain couples TRBV5-4 to TRBJ1-3; a weak D match, TRBD1 (6 bases). The sequence was obtained from a human donor with acute or convalescent COVID-19. The donor label of this sample is uncertain. The sample taken for sequencing was peripheral blood. The CDR3 DNA reads as TGTGCCAGCAGCTTGGGGGGGCGAAGTGGAAACACCATATATTTT. This encodes CASSLGGRSGNTIYF. Combining the CDR3 with reference TRBV5-4 and TRBJ1-3 gives the whole variable domain ETGVTQSPTHLIKTRGQQVTLRCSSQSGHNTVSWYQQALGQGPQFIFQYYREEENGRGNFPPRFSGLQFPNYSSELNVNALELDDSALYLCASSLGGRSGNTIYFGEGSWLTVV.